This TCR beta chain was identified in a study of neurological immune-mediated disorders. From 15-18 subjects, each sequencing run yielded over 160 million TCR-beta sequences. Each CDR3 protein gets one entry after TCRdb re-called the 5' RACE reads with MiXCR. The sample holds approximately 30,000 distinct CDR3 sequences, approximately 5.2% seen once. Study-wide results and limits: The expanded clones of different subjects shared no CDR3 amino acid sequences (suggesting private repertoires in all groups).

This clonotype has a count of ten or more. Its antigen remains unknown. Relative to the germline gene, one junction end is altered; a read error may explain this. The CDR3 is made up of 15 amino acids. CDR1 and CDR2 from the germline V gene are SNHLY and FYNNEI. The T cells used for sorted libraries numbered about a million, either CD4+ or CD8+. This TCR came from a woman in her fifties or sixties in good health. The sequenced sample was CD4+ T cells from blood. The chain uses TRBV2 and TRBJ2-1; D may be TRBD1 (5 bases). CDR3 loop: CASSEQLGPYIEQFF. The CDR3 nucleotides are TGTGCCAGCAGTGAGCAGCTGGGGCCCTACATTGAGCAGTTCTTC. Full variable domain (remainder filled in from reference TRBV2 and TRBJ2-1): EPEVTQTPSHQVTQMGQEVILRCVPISNHLYFYWYRQILGQKVEFLVSFYNNEISEKSEIFDDQFSVERPDGSNFTLKIRSTKLEDSAMYFCASSEQLGPYIEQFFGPGTRLTVL.